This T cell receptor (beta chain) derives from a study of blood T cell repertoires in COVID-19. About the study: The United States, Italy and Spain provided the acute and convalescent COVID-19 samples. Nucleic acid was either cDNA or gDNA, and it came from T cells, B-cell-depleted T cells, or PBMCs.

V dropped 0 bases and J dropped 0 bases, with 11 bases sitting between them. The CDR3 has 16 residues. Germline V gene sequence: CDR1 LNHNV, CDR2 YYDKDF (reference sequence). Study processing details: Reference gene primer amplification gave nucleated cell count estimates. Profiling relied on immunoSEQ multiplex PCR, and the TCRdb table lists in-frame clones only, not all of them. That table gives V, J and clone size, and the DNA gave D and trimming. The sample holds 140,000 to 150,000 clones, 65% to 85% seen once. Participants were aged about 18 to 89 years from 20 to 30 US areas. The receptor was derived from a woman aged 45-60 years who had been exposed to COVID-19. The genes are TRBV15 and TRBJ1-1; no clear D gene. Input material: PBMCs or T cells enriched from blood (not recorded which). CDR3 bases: TGTGCCACCAGCAGAGATTTGGCAGGCGTGAACACTGAAGCTTTCTTT. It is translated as CATSRDLAGVNTEAFF.